This T cell receptor (beta chain) was observed in a study of T cells after yellow fever vaccination. General observations from the study: FACS-sorted repertoires could harbor abundant contaminating bulk-population clonotypes. Re-detected after boosting: most primary clones, 96% of CD4 and 80% to 90% of CD8.

With respect to this clonotype: Its antigen remains unidentified.

Universal primer sites and UMIs were introduced during 5'RACE template-switching synthesis of TCR cDNA. TCRdb re-called the 5' RACE reads with MiXCR, one entry per CDR3 protein. This sample has 500,000 to 550,000 distinct CDR3 sequences, with around a fifth found just once. The CDR3 extends over 15 amino acids. CDR1 is SEHNR and CDR2 is FQNEAQ in the germline V gene (reference sequence). This TCR came from a man aged 18 to 35 who received the YFV17D yellow fever vaccine. The rearrangement uses TRBV7-9 and TRBJ2-3; D possibly uses TRBD1 or TRBD2 (5 bases each). Source: PBMCs, taken roughly 20 days after the first yellow fever vaccination. Here the CDR3 reads CSAPRGRETTDTQYF. The CDR3 bases are TGTTCCGCCCCCCGCGGCAGGGAGACCACAGATACGCAGTATTTT.